This T cell receptor (beta chain) was observed in a study of blood T cell repertoires in COVID-19. Germline V gives CDR1 SNHLY, CDR2 FYNNEI. The CDR3 is 13 amino acids. V was pared by 8 bases and J by 7 bases, with 5 bases of the junction left unmatched. TCRdb's table, derived via immunoSEQ multiplex PCR, lists solely in-frame clones and lacks some. The repertoire consists of 450,000 or so clones, with about 88% occurring once and the leading ten covering approximately 0.9%. The sample consisted of peripheral blood. This receptor was taken from a man younger than 35 with COVID-19, enrolled during active disease. V is TRBV2 and J is TRBJ1-4; 9 nucleotides match TRBD1. The chain's CDR3 is CASRDRESEKLFF. CDR3 DNA sequence: TGTGCCAGCCGGGACAGGGAAAGTGAAAAACTGTTTTTT.